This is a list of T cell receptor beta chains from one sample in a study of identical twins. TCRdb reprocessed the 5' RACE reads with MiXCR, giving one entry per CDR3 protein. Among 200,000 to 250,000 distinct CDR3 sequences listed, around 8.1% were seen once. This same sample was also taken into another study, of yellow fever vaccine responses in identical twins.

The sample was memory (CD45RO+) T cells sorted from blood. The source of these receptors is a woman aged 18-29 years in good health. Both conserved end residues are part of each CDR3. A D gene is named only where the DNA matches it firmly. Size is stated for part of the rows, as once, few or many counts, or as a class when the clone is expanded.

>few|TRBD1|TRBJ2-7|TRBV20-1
TGCAGTGCTCCGACCGAGACAGGGAATAGGGGCTACGAGCAGTACTTC
CSAPTETGNRGYEQYF
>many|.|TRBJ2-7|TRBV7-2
TGTGCCAGCAGCTTAACCCACCACTACGAGCAGTACTTC
CASSLTHHYEQYF
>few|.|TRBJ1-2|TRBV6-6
TGTGCCAGCAGTAACCCGCAGGGAGGTGGCTACACCTTC
CASSNPQGGGYTF
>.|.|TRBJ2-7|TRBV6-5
TGTGCCAGCAGTAAGGGGGGAGGCGAGCAGTACTTC
CASSKGGGEQYF
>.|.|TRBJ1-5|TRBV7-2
TGTGCCAGCAGCTTAGTTATCACAGATAGCAATCAGCCCCAGCATTTT
CASSLVITDSNQPQHF
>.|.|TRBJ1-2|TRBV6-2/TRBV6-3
TGTGCCAGCAGGTCCCGGGGGGCCTTGGGCTATGGCTACACCTTC
CASRSRGALGYGYTF
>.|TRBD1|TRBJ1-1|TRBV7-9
TGTGCCAGCAGCCAGGCGAGACAGGGGGCCGGCACTGAAGCTTTCTTT
CASSQARQGAGTEAFF
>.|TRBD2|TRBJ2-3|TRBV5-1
TGCGCCAGCAGCTCCCTAGCGGGGTTTGGGGATACGCAGTATTTT
CASSSLAGFGDTQYF
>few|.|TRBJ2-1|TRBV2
TGTGCCAGCAGTGGCCGAGGGGTGGGGGATGAGCAGTTCTTC
CASSGRGVGDEQFF
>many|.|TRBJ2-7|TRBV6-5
TGTGCCAGCAGTTACGATGAGGGGGGCTACGAGCAGTACTTC
CASSYDEGGYEQYF
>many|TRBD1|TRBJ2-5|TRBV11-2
TGTGCCAGCAGCCGGGACAGAGAAGAGACCCAGTACTTC
CASSRDREETQYF
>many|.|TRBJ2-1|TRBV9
TGTGCCAGCAGCGTAGCGGGAGAGCCCTATGAGCAGTTCTTC
CASSVAGEPYEQFF
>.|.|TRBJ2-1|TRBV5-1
TGCGCCAGCAGCTTGGTAGAGCCAAAAAATGAGCAGTTCTTC
CASSLVEPKNEQFF
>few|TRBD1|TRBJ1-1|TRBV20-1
TGCAGTGCTAGAGGGGACAGGGGGTGGACTGAAGCTTTCTTT
CSARGDRGWTEAFF
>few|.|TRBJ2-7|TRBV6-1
TGTGCCAGCAGCCCACTAAGCGAAAGGGCTTCCCGCGAGCAGTACTTC
CASSPLSERASREQYF
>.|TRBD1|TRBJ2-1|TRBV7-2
TGTGCCAGCAGCATCGCGGACAGGGGTGAGCAGTTCTTC
CASSIADRGEQFF
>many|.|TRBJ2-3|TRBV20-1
TGCAGTGCGGATACTAGCTTTCGCACAGATACGCAGTATTTT
CSADTSFRTDTQYF
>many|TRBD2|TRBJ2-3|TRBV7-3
TGTGCCAGCAGAGCGGGGGGGAGGACAGATACGCAGTATTTT
CASRAGGRTDTQYF
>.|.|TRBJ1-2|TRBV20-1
TGCAGTGCTAGAGTCCTGGGGGGGAGTGGCTACACCTTC
CSARVLGGSGYTF
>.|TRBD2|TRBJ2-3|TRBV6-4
TGTGCCAGCAGCCAGGGAGGGGAGACAGATACGCAGTATTTT
CASSQGGETDTQYF